Listed here is a single T cell receptor (beta chain). The record originates from a study of T cell responses to AZD1222 COVID-19 vaccine. About the study: Second doses at about 4 or about 12 weeks were pooled.

V was trimmed by 1 base and J by 1 base, leaving 10 bases between them. The CDR3 extends over 15 amino acids. In germline, CDR1 is SGHVS, CDR2 FNYEAQ. The data were produced by immunoSEQ multiplex PCR, yet TCRdb's version contains in-frame clones alone and is incomplete. The sample includes tens of thousands of clones, around three quarters of them seen just once. This receptor was taken from an adult in good health. The chain uses TRBV7-6 and TRBJ2-5, with D tentatively TRBD1 or TRBD2 (6 bases each). The specimen was peripheral blood, collected on day 0 of AZD1222 vaccination. In DNA form, the CDR3 reads TGTGCCAGCAGCTTAGAGGGGGGTTCCCAAGAGACCCAGTACTTC. Protein product: CASSLEGGSQETQYF.